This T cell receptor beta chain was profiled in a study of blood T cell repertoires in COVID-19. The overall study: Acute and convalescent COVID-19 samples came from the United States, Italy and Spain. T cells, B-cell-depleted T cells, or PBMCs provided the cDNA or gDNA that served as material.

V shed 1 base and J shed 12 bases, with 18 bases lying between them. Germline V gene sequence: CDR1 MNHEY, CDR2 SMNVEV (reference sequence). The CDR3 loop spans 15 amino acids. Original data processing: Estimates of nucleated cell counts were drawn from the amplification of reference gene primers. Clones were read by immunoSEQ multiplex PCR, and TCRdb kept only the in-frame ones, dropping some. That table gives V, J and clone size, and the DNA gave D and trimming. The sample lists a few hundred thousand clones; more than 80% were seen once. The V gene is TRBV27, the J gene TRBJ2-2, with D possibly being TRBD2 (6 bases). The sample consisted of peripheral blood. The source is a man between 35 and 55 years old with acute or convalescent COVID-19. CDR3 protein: CASSLFGGSHVQLFF. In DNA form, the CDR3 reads TGTGCCAGCAGTTTATTCGGGGGATCGCACGTCCAGCTGTTTTTT.